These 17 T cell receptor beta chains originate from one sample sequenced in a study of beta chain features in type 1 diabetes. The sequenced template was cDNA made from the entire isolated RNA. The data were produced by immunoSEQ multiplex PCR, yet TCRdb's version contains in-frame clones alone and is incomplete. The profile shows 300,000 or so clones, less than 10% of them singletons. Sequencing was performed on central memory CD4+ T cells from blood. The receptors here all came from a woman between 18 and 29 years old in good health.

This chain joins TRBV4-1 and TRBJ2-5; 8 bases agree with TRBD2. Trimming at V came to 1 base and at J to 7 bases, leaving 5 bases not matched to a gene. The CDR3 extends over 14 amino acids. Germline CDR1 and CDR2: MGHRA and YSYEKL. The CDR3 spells CASSQGTSYGTQYF. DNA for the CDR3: TGCGCCAGCAGCCAAGGGACTAGCTATGGGACCCAGTACTTC.

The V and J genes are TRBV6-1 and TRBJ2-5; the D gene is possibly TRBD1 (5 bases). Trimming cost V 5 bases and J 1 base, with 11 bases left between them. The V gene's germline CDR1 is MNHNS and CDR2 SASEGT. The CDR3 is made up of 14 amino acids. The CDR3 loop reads CASSWGRAQETQYF. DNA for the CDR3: TGTGCCAGCAGTTGGGGCAGGGCCCAAGAGACCCAGTACTTC.

The CDR3 here is CASSPIYTGELFF. The CDR3 DNA sequence: TGTGCCAGCAGCCCTATATACACCGGGGAGCTGTTTTTT. The chain is built from TRBV7-9 and TRBJ2-2; D is ambiguous. CDR1 is SEHNR and CDR2 is FQNEAQ in the germline V gene (reference sequence). V shed 5 bases and J shed 3 bases, with 7 bases lying between them. The length of the CDR3 is 13 residues.

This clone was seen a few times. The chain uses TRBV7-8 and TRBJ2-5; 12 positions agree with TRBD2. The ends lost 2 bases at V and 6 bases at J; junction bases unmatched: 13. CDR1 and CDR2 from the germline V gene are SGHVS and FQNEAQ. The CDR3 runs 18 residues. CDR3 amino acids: CASSLLRLAGAKGKTQYF. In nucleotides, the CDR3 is TGTGCCAGCAGCTTATTACGACTAGCGGGAGCCAAAGGGAAGACCCAGTACTTC.

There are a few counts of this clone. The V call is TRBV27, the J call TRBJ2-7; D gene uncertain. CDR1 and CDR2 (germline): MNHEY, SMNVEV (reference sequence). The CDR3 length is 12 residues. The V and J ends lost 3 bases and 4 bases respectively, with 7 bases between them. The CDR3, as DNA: TGTGCCAGCAGTTTCCACGGGTACGAGCAGTACTTC. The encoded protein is CASSFHGYEQYF.

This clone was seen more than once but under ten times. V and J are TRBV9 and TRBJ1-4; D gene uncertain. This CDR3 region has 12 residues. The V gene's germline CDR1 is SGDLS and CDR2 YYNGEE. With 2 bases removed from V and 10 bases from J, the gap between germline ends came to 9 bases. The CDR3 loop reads CASSVSGGKLFF. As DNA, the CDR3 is TGTGCCAGCAGCGTCAGTGGTGGAAAACTGTTTTTT.

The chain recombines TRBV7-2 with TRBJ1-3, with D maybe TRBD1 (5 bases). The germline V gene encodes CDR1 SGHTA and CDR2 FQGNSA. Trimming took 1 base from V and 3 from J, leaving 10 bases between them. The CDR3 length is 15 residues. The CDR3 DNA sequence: TGTGCCAGCAGCTTAGGTGGGACCCTTGGAAACACCATATATTTT. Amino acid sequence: CASSLGGTLGNTIYF. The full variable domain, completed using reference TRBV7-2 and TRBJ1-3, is GAGVSQSPSNKVTEKGKDVELRCDPISGHTALYWYRQSLGQGLEFLIYFQGNSAPDKSGLPSDRFSAERTGGSVSTLTIQRTQQEDSAVYLCASSLGGTLGNTIYFGEGSWLTVV.

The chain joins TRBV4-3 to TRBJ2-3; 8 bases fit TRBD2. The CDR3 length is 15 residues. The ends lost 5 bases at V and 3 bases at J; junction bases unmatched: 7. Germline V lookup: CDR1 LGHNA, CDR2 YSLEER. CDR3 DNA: TGCGCCAGCAGCTCCGCTAGCGGGTGGACAGATACGCAGTATTTT. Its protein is CASSSASGWTDTQYF.

In DNA, the CDR3 is TGTGCCAGTAGTAAAACAGGTTTCAATCAGCCCCAGCATTTT. This codes for CASSKTGFNQPQHF. The chain is built from TRBV19 and TRBJ1-5, with D possibly matching TRBD1 (5 bases). The CDR3 contains 14 residues. Germline V gives CDR1 LNHDA, CDR2 SQIVND (reference sequence). Trimming cost V 4 bases and J 3 bases, with 10 bases left between them.

Here the CDR3 DNA reads TGTGCCAGCAGCTTAGGAGGGACAGGCCTTCCTAAGGGGCAGTTCTTC. Protein product: CASSLGGTGLPKGQFF. The chain combines TRBV11-3 with TRBJ2-1; 8 nucleotides align to TRBD1. There are 16 residues in the CDR3. Germline CDR1 is SGHNT and CDR2 is YENEEA. V gave up 1 base and J gave up 12 bases; unmatched junction bases: 14.

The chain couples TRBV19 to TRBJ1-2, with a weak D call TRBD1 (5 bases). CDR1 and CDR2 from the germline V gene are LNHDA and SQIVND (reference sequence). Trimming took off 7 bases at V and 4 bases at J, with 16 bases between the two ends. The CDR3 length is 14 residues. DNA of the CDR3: TGTGCCAGTACCACTGGGTGGCAGGGCTATGGCTACACCTTC. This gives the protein CASTTGWQGYGYTF.

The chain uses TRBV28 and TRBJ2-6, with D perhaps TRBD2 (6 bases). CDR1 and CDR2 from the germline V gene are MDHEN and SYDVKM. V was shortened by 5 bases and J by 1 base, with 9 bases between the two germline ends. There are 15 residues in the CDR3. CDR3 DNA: TGTGCCAGCAGTACCGGGGGATCTGGGGCCAACGTCCTGACTTTC. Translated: CASSTGGSGANVLTF. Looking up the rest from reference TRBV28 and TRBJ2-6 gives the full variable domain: DVKVTQSSRYLVKRTGEKVFLECVQDMDHENMFWYRQDPGLGLRLIYFSYDVKMKEKGDIPEGYSVSREKKERFSLILESASTNQTSMYLCASSTGGSGANVLTFGAGSRLTVL.

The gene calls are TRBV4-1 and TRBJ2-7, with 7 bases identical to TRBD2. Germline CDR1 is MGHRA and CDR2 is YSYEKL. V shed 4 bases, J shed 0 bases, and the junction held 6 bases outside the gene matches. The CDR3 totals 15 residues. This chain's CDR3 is CASSRHLAASYEQYF. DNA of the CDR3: TGCGCCAGCAGCCGTCATCTAGCGGCCTCCTACGAGCAGTACTTC.

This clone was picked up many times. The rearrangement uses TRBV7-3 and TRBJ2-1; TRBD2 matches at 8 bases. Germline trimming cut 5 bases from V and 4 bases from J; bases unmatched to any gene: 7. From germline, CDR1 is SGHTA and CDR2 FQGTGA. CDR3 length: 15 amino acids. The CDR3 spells CASSDGSGKYNEQFF. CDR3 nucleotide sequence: TGTGCCAGCAGCGATGGTAGCGGGAAGTACAATGAGCAGTTCTTC.

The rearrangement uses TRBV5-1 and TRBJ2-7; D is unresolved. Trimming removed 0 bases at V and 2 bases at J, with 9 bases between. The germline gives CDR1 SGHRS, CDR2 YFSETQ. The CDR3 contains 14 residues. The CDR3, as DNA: TGCGCCAGCAGCTTGGCCTCGAGTACCTACGAGCAGTACTTC. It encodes CASSLASSTYEQYF.

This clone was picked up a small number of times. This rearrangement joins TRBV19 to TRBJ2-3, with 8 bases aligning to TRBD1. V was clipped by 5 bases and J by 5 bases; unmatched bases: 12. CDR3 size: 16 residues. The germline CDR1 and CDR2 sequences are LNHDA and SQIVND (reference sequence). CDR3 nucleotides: TGTGCCAGTAGTTTTCGGGGGACAGGTCGACAAGATACGCAGTATTTT. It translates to CASSFRGTGRQDTQYF.

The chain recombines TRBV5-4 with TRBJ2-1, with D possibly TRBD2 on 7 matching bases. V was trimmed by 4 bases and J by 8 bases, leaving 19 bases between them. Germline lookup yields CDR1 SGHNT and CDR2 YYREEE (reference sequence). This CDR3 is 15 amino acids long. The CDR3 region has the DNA TGTGCCAGCAGCCTCCCCGGGGGGCGAGGGTATGAGCAGTTCTTC. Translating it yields CASSLPGGRGYEQFF.